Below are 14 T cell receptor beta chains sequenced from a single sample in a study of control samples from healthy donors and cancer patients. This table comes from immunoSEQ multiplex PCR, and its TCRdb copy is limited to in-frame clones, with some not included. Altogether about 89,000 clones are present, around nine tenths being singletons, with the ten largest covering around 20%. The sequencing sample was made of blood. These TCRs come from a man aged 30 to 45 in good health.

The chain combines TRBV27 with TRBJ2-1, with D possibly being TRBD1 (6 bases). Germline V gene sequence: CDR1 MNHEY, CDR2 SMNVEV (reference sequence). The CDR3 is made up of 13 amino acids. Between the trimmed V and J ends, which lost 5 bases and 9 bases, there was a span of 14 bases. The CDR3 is CASSTTGYGEQFF. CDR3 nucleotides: TGTGCCAGCAGTACCACAGGGTATGGTGAGCAGTTCTTC.

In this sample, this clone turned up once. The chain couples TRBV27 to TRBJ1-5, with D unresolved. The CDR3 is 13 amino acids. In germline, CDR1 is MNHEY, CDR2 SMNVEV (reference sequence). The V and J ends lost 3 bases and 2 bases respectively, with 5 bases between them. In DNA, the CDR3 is TGTGCCAGCAGTTTGAAGGGCAATCAGCCCCAGCATTTT. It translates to CASSLKGNQPQHF.

CDR3 region: CASSHSPGQGQNEQFF. The CDR3, as DNA: TGCGCCAGCAGCCATTCCCCGGGACAGGGCCAAAATGAGCAGTTCTTC. The chain employs TRBV4-1 and TRBJ2-1; 9 positions agree with TRBD1. Germline loops: CDR1 MGHRA, CDR2 YSYEKL. The CDR3 has 16 residues. Unmatched junction bases numbered 10, after V lost 3 bases and J lost 7 bases.

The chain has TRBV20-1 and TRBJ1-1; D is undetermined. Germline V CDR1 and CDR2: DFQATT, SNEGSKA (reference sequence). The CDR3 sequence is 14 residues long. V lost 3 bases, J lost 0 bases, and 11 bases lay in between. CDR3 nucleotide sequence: TGCAGTGCTAGTGAAGACCCTGTGAACACTGAAGCTTTCTTT. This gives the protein CSASEDPVNTEAFF.

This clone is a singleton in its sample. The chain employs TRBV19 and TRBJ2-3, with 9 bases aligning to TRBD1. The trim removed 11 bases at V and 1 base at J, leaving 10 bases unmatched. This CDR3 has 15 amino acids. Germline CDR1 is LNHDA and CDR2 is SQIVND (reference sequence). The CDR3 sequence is CAFPPRDRGTDTQYF. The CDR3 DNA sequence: TGTGCCTTCCCCCCCCGGGACAGGGGCACAGATACGCAGTATTTT.

CDR3 sequence (DNA): TGCGCCAGCAGCCAAGGTGGGGACGGCAGGTCAGATACGCAGTATTTT. Protein product: CASSQGGDGRSDTQYF. J is TRBJ2-3 and V is TRBV4-1; perhaps D is TRBD1 or TRBD2 (5 bases each). CDR3 length equals 16 residues. Trimming pared 1 base from V and 4 bases from J, leaving 15 bases between. Per the germline V gene, CDR1 is MGHRA and CDR2 is YSYEKL.

The CDR3 sequence is CSVVGNTEAFF. CDR3 nucleotide sequence: TGCAGCGTTGTCGGGAACACTGAAGCTTTCTTT. The chain combines TRBV29-1 with TRBJ1-1; D remains unclear. The CDR3 is 11 residues long. V was clipped by 4 bases and J by 1 base, with 4 bases between them. The germline V gene has CDR1 SQVTM and CDR2 ANQGSEA.

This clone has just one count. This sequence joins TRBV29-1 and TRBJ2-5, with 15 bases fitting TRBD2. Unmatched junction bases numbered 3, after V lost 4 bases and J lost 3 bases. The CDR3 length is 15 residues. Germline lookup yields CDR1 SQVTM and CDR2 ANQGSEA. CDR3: CSVAGLAGGKETQYF. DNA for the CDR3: TGCAGCGTTGCGGGACTAGCGGGGGGAAAAGAGACCCAGTACTTC.

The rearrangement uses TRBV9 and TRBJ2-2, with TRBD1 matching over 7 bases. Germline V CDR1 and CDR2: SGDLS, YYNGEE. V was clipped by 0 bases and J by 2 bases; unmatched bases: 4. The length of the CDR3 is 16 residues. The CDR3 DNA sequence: TGTGCCAGCAGCGTAGGAAGGGACAGCAACACCGGGGAGCTGTTTTTT. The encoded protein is CASSVGRDSNTGELFF.

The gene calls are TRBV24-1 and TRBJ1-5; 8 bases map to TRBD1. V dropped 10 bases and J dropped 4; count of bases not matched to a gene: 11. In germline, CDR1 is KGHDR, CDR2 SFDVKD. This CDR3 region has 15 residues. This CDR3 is CATRGWTGLNQPQHF. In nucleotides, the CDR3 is TGTGCCACGCGGGGGTGGACAGGGCTAAATCAGCCCCAGCATTTT.

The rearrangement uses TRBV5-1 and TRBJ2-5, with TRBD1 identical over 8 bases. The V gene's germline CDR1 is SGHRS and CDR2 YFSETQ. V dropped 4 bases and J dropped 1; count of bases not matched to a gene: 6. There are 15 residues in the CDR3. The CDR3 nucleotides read TGCGCCAGCAGCGCGGACAGGGTGGGCCAAGAGACCCAGTACTTC. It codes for CASSADRVGQETQYF. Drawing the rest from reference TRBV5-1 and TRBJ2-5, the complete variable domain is KAGVTQTPRYLIKTRGQQVTLSCSPISGHRSVSWYQQTPGQGLQFLFEYFSETQRNKGNFPGRFSGRQFSNSRSEMNVSTLELGDSALYLCASSADRVGQETQYFGPGTRLLVL.

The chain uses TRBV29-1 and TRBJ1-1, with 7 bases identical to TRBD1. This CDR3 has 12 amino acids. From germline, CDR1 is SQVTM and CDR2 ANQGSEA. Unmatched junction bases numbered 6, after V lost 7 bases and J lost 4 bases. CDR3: CSEGQSSTEAFF. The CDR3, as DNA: TGCAGCGAGGGACAGTCAAGCACTGAAGCTTTCTTT.

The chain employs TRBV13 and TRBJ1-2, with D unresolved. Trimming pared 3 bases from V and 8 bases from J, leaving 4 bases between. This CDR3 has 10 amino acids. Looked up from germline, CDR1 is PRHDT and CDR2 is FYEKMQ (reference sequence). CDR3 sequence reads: CASSLRGYTF. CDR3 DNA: TGTGCCAGCAGCTTGAGGGGCTACACCTTC. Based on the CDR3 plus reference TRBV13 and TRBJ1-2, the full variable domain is AAGVIQSPRHLIKEKRETATLKCYPIPRHDTVYWYQQGPGQDPQFLISFYEKMQSDKGSIPDRFSAQQFSDYHSELNMSSLELGDSALYFCASSLRGYTFGSGTRLTVV.

CDR3 nucleotide sequence: TGTGCCAGCAGCCCCGACAGGGCAACTAATGAAAAACTGTTTTTT. Translation gives CASSPDRATNEKLFF. The chain employs TRBV2 and TRBJ1-4, with 7 bases fitting TRBD1. Losses at the gene ends were 6 bases for V and 0 bases for J; bases not matched to a gene: 4. The germline V gene encodes CDR1 SNHLY and CDR2 FYNNEI. This CDR3 comprises 15 residues.